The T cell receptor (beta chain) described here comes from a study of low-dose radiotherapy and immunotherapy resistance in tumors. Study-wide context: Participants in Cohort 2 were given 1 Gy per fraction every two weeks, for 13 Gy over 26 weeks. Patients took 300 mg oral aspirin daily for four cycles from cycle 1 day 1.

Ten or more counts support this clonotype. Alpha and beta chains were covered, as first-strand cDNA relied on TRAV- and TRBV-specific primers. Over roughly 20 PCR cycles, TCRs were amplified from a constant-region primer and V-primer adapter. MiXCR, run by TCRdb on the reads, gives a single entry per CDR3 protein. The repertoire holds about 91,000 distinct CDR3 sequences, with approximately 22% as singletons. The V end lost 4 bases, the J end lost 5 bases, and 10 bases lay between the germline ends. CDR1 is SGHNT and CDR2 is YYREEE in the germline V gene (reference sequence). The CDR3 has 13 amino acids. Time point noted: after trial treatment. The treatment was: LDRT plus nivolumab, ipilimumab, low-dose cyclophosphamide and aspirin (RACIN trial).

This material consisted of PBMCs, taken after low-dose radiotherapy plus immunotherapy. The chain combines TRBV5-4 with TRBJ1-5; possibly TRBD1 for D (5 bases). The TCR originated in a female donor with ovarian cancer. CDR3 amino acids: CASSLGGDQPQHF. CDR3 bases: TGTGCCAGCAGCCTCGGGGGAGATCAGCCCCAGCATTTT.